The 17 T cell receptor beta chains listed next were all sequenced from one sample in a study of shared clonotypes between healthy human individuals. Measured with immunoSEQ multiplex PCR; TCRdb has only the in-frame clones, and not every one. The sample has more than 2 million clones, approximately 96% seen once; the top ten hold 0.1% to 0.15%. The material sequenced was naive CD4+ T cells sorted from blood. Subset specified: CD45RA+ positively selected. Every receptor here comes from a man between 18 and 29 years old in good health.

The rearrangement links TRBV6-5 to TRBJ1-1, with D perhaps matching TRBD1 (5 bases). Germline V gene data show CDR1 as MNHEY and CDR2 as SVGAGI. The CDR3 totals 13 residues. V was cut by 4 bases and J by 11 bases, with 17 bases left in between. The DNA for the CDR3 is TGTGCCAGCAGTTTTACGGGGCAGGTTGAGGCTTTCTTT. Amino acids: CASSFTGQVEAFF.

The V call is TRBV7-8, the J call TRBJ2-3; weak D call: TRBD2 (7 bases). V was shortened by 5 bases and J by 0 bases, with 15 bases between the two germline ends. The CDR3 runs 16 residues. CDR1 and CDR2 (germline): SGHVS, FQNEAQ. The CDR3 reads CASSRGGGQSTDTQYF. The CDR3 nucleotides read TGTGCCAGCAGCCGCGGGGGCGGGCAAAGCACAGATACGCAGTATTTT.

The V call is TRBV11-3, the J call TRBJ2-2, with TRBD2 matching over 12 bases. The CDR3 contains 16 residues. Per germline, CDR1 SGHNT and CDR2 YENEEA. Germline trimming cut 5 bases from V and 2 bases from J; bases unmatched to any gene: 3. The CDR3 is CASSPSGRANTGELFF. The CDR3 DNA sequence: TGTGCCAGCAGCCCTAGCGGGAGGGCCAACACCGGGGAGCTGTTTTTT.

The gene calls are TRBV2 and TRBJ1-4; 9 nucleotides match TRBD1. The V gene end was trimmed by 6 bases and the J gene end by 4 bases; junction bases not matched to a gene: 9. Looked up from germline, CDR1 is SNHLY and CDR2 is FYNNEI. This CDR3 is built from 16 residues. The CDR3 loop reads CASSGPGQGINEKLFF. CDR3 DNA: TGTGCCAGCAGCGGACCGGGACAGGGAATTAATGAAAAACTGTTTTTT. Combining the CDR3 with reference TRBV2 and TRBJ1-4 gives the whole variable domain EPEVTQTPSHQVTQMGQEVILRCVPISNHLYFYWYRQILGQKVEFLVSFYNNEISEKSEIFDDQFSVERPDGSNFTLKIRSTKLEDSAMYFCASSGPGQGINEKLFFGSGTQLSVL.

The chain joins TRBV5-1 to TRBJ1-1, with 7 bases matching TRBD1. V lost 3 bases and J lost 8; bases outside the gene matches: 13. CDR1 is SGHRS, CDR2 YFSETQ, per germline. The CDR3 extends over 15 amino acids. The CDR3, as DNA: TGCGCCAGCAGCTCCGGCGGGACAGCACCTACGGAAGCTTTCTTT. This encodes CASSSGGTAPTEAFF.

The chain couples TRBV20-1 to TRBJ1-2; the D is unclear. This CDR3 is 9 amino acids long. V was clipped by 5 bases and J by 7 bases, with 5 bases between them. Germline V gene data show CDR1 as DFQATT and CDR2 as SNEGSKA (reference sequence). CDR3 coding DNA: TGCAGTGCTGGCCTTGGCTACACCTTC. Translating it yields CSAGLGYTF.

V and J are TRBV27 and TRBJ2-1, with 8 nucleotides matching TRBD2. This CDR3 has 11 amino acids. Germline V CDR1 and CDR2: MNHEY, SMNVEV (reference sequence). The junction had 3 bases not matched to a gene; V was cut back by 6 bases and J by 11 bases. CDR3 sequence: CASSRGGQQFF. The CDR3, as DNA: TGTGCCAGCAGCCGGGGGGGGCAGCAGTTCTTC.

This chain uses TRBV5-1 with TRBJ2-1; TRBD2 aligns across 14 bases. After removal of 4 bases from V and 7 bases from J, the junction contained 13 bases not matched to a gene. Germline assignment: CDR1 SGHRS and CDR2 YFSETQ. The length of the CDR3 is 18 residues. The CDR3 region is CASSQKPGLAGDRNEQFF. In DNA, the CDR3 is TGCGCCAGCAGCCAAAAACCGGGACTAGCGGGAGATAGGAATGAGCAGTTCTTC.

V is TRBV27 and J is TRBJ2-6; D might be TRBD1 (6 bases). V lost 5 bases, J lost 0 bases, and 11 bases lay in between. This CDR3 is 16 amino acids long. The V gene's germline CDR1 is MNHEY and CDR2 SMNVEV (reference sequence). Written as DNA, the CDR3 is TGTGCCAGCAGTCGGACAGTCCCCTCTGGGGCCAACGTCCTGACTTTC. The encoded protein is CASSRTVPSGANVLTF.

The chain couples TRBV5-1 to TRBJ2-7, with D maybe TRBD1 (6 bases). The CDR3 has 18 amino acids. V was shortened by 0 bases and J by 6 bases, with 25 bases between the two germline ends. Germline-derived CDR1 and CDR2 are SGHRS and YFSETQ. The CDR3 reads CASSLEFLQGRFGPEQYF. The CDR3 DNA reads TGCGCCAGCAGCTTGGAATTTCTTCAGGGGCGTTTCGGCCCCGAGCAGTACTTC.

The chain links TRBV7-2 to TRBJ2-7; D unclear. This CDR3 spans 14 amino acids. The V and J ends lost 5 bases and 2 bases respectively, with 13 bases between them. The V gene's germline CDR1 is SGHTA and CDR2 FQGNSA. CDR3 sequence reads: CASSAHRGPYEQYF. The DNA of the CDR3 is TGTGCCAGCAGCGCCCACAGAGGCCCCTACGAGCAGTACTTC.

The V call is TRBV6-5, the J call TRBJ1-1; TRBD1 matches 7 bases. CDR3 length: 16 amino acids. Germline CDR1 MNHEY, CDR2 SVGAGI. V shed 0 bases, J shed 6 bases, and the junction held 10 bases outside the gene matches. DNA for the CDR3: TGTGCCAGCAGTTACTCGGCGGCAGGGGGACAATCTGAAGCTTTCTTT. Translation: CASSYSAAGGQSEAFF.

The chain recombines TRBV25-1 with TRBJ1-6, with TRBD1 as a possible D gene (5 bases). Germline assignment: CDR1 MGHDK and CDR2 SYGVNS. This CDR3 contains 13 residues. Trimming shortened V by 2 bases and J by 14 bases, and 13 bases separated the two germline ends. This CDR3 reads CASSETGLLALHF. The CDR3 DNA reads as TGTGCCAGCAGTGAAACGGGACTCCTGGCCCTCCACTTT.

The rearrangement joins TRBV18 to TRBJ1-6, with 7 bases identical to TRBD1. Germline loops: CDR1 KGHSH, CDR2 LQKENI. V shed 2 bases, J shed 7 bases, and the junction held 11 bases outside the gene matches. This CDR3 is 17 amino acids long. The CDR3 spells CASSPLAPTGANSPLHF. CDR3 in DNA: TGTGCCAGCTCACCATTGGCCCCCACAGGGGCAAATTCACCCCTCCACTTT.

DNA of the CDR3: TGTGCCACAATGACAGGGGGGAATGAGCAGTTCTTC. Amino acids: CATMTGGNEQFF. The chain combines TRBV6-6 with TRBJ2-1; 9 bases match TRBD1. After removal of 10 bases from V and 7 bases from J, the junction contained 5 bases not matched to a gene. Germline values: CDR1 MNHNY, CDR2 SVGAGI (reference sequence). This CDR3 has 12 amino acids.

CDR3 amino acids: CASSLERYRTDTQYF. The CDR3, as DNA: TGTGCCAGCAGCTTAGAGAGGTATCGCACAGATACGCAGTATTTT. The chain employs TRBV7-9 and TRBJ2-3; D gene unclear. V was shortened by 1 base and J by 1 base, with 9 bases between the two germline ends. Germline V CDR1 and CDR2: SEHNR, FQNEAQ (reference sequence). The CDR3 contains 15 residues.

CDR3 in amino acids: CASSEAYRNYGYTF. CDR3 DNA: TGTGCCAGCAGTGAAGCGTACAGAAACTATGGCTACACCTTC. The chain carries TRBV6-1 and TRBJ1-2; D gene uncertain. Germline V lookup: CDR1 MNHNS, CDR2 SASEGT. This CDR3 comprises 14 residues. V gave up 0 bases and J gave up 2 bases, with 7 bases separating them.